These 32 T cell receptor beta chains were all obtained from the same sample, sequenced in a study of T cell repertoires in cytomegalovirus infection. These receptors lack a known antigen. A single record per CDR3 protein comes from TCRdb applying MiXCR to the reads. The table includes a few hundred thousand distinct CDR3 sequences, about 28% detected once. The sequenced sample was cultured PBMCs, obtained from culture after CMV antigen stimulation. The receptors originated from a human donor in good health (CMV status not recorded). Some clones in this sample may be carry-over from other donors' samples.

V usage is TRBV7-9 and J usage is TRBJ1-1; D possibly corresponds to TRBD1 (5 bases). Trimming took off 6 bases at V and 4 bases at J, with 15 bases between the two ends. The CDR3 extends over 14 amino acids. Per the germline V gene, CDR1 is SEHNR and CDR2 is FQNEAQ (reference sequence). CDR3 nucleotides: TGTGCCAGCAGGTATTTTGTCGGGGGCACTGAAGCTTTCTTT. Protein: CASRYFVGGTEAFF.

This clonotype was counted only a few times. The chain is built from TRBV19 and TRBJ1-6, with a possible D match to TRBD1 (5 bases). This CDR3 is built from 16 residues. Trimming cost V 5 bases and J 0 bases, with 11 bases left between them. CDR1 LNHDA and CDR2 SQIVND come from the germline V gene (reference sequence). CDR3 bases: TGTGCCAGTAGTGAGGACACTAGCTCCTATAATTCACCCCTCCACTTT. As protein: CASSEDTSSYNSPLHF.

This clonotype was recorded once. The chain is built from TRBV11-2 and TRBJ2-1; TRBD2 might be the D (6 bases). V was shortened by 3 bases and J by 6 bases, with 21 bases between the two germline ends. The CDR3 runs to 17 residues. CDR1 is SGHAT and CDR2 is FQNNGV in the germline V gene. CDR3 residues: CASSLYLGGAPPNEQFF. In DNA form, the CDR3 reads TGTGCCAGCAGCTTGTATCTAGGCGGGGCGCCCCCCAATGAGCAGTTCTTC.

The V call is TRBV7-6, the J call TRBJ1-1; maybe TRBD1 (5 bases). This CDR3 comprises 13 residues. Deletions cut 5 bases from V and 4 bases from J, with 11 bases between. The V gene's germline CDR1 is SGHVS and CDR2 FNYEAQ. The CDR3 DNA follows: TGTGCCAGCAGCCAGGCAGGGATCACTGAAGCTTTCTTT. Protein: CASSQAGITEAFF. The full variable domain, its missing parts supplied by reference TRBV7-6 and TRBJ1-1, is GAGVSQSPRYKVTKRGQDVALRCDPISGHVSLYWYRQALGQGPEFLTYFNYEAQQDKSGLPNDRFSAERPEGSISTLTIQRTEQRDSAMYRCASSQAGITEAFFGQGTRLTVV.

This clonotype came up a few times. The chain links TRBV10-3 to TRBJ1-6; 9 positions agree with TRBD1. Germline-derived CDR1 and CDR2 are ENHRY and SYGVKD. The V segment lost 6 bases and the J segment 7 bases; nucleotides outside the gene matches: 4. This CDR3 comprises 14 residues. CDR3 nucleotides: TGTGCCATCAGACGGACAGGGGAGAATTCACCCCTCCACTTT. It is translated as CAIRRTGENSPLHF.

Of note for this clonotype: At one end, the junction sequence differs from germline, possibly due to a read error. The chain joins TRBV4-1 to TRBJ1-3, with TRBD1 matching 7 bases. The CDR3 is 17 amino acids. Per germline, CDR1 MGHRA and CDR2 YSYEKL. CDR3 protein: CASSQESGTVSGNTIYF. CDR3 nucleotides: TGTGCCAGCAGCCAAGAATCCGGGACAGTTTCTGGAAACACCATATATTTT.

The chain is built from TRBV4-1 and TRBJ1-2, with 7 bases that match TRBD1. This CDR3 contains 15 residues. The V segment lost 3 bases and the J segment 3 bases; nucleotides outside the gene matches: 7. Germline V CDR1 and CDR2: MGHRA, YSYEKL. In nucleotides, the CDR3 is TGCGCCAGCAGCCACTCTCGACAGGGCGACTATGGCTACACCTTC. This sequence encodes CASSHSRQGDYGYTF.

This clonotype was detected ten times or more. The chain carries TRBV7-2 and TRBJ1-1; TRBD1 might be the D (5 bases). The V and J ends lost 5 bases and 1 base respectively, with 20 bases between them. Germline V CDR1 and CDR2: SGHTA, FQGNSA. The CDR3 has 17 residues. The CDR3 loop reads CASSPQGVGIRNTEAFF. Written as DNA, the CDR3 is TGTGCCAGCAGCCCCCAGGGTGTTGGGATCCGGAACACTGAAGCTTTCTTT.

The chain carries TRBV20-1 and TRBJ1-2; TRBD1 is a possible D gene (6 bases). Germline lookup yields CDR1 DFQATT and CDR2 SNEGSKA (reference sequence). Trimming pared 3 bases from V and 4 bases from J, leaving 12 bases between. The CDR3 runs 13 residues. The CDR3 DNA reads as TGCAGTGCTAGGCCGGGGGCTGGCTATGGCTACACCTTC. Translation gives CSARPGAGYGYTF.

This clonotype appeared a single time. The CDR3 nucleotides are TGTGCTAGTGGTTTGGATGTCACATTGATCACCGGGGAGCTGTTTTTT. This sequence encodes CASGLDVTLITGELFF. This chain links TRBV12-5 with TRBJ2-2; no definite D call. The CDR3 runs to 16 residues. Trimming left V 1 base short and J 4 bases short, with 13 bases between. The germline CDR1 and CDR2 sequences are LGHNT and FRNRAP.

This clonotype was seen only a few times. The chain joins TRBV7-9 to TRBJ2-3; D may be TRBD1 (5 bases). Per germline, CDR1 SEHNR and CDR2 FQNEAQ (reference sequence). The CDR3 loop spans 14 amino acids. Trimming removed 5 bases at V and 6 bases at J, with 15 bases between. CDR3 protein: CASSQSRAEDTQYF. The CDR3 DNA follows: TGTGCCAGCAGCCAAAGCAGGGCGGAGGATACGCAGTATTTT.

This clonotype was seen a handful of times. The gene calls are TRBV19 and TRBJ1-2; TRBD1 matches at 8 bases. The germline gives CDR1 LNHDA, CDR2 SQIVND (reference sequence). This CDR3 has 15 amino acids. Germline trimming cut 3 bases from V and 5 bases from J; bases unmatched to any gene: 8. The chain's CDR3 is CASSMGGTGGYGYTF. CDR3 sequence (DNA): TGTGCCAGTAGTATGGGTGGCACAGGGGGATATGGCTACACCTTC.

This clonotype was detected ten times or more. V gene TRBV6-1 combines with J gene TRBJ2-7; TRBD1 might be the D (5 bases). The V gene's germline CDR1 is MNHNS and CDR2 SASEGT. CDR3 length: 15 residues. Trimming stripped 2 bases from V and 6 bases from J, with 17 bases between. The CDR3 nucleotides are TGTGCCAGCAGTGAAATGGGGCAGGGTACCAGCGAGCAGTACTTC. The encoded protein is CASSEMGQGTSEQYF.

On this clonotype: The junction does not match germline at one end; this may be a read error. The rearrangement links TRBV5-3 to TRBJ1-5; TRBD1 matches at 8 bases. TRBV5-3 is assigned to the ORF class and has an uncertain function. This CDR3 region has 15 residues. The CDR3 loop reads CASSFGLRGQEPQHF. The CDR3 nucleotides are TGTGCCAGCAGCTTTGGCCTCAGGGGGCAGGAGCCCCAGCATTTT.

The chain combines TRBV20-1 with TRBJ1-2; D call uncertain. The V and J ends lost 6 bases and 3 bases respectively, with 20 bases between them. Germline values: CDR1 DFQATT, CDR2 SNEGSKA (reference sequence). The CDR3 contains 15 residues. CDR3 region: CSAQPPSDTDYGYTF. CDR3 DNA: TGCAGTGCCCAACCTCCCTCCGACACTGACTATGGCTACACCTTC.

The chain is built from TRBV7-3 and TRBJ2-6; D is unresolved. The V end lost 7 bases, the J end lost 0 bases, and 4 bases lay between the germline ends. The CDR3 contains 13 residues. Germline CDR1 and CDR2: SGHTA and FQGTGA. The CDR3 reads CASTDSGANVLTF. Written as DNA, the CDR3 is TGTGCCAGCACCGACTCTGGGGCCAACGTCCTGACTTTC. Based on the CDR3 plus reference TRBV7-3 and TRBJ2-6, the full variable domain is GAGVSQTPSNKVTEKGKYVELRCDPISGHTALYWYRQSLGQGPEFLIYFQGTGAADDSGLPNDRFFAVRPEGSVSTLKIQRTERGDSAVYLCASTDSGANVLTFGAGSRLTVL.

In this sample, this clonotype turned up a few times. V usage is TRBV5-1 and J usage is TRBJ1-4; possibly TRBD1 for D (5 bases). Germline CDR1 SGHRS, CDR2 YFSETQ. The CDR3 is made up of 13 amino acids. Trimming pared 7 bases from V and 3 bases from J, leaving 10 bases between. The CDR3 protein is CASGGDSNEKLFF. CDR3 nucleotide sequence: TGCGCCAGCGGGGGAGACTCTAATGAAAAACTGTTTTTT.

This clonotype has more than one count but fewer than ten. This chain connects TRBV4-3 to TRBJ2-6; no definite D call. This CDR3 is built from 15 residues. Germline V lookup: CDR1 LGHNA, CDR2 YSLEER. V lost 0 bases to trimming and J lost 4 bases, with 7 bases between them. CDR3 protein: CASSQEMGGANVLTF. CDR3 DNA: TGCGCCAGCAGCCAAGAAATGGGGGGGGCCAACGTCCTGACTTTC.

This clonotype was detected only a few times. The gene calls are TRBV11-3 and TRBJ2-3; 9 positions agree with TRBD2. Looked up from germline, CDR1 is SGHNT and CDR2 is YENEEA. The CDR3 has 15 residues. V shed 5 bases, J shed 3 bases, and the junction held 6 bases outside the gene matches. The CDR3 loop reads CASSPAGGSTDTQYF. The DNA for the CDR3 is TGTGCCAGCAGCCCCGCGGGGGGGTCAACAGATACGCAGTATTTT.

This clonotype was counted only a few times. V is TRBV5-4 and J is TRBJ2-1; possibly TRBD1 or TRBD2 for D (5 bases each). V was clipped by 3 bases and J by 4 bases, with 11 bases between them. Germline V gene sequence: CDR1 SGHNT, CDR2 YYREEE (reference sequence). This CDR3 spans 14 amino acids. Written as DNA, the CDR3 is TGTGCCAGCAGCTCGAGGGGATATTACAATGAGCAGTTCTTC. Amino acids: CASSSRGYYNEQFF.

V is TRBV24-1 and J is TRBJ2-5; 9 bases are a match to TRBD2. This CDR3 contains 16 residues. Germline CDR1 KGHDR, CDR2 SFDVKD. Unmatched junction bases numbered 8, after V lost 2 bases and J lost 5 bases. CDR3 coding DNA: TGTGCCACCAGTGATTCTACGGTAGCGGGAGCGGAGACCCAGTACTTC. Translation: CATSDSTVAGAETQYF.

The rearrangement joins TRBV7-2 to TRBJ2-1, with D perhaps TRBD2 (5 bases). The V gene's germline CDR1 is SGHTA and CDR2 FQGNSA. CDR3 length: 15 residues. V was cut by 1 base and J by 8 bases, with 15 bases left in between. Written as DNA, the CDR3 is TGTGCCAGCAGCTTAGATGGGTTACTCGGGGATGAGCAGTTCTTC. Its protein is CASSLDGLLGDEQFF. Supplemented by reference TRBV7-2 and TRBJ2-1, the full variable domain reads GAGVSQSPSNKVTEKGKDVELRCDPISGHTALYWYRQSLGQGLEFLIYFQGNSAPDKSGLPSDRFSAERTGGSVSTLTIQRTQQEDSAVYLCASSLDGLLGDEQFFGPGTRLTVL.

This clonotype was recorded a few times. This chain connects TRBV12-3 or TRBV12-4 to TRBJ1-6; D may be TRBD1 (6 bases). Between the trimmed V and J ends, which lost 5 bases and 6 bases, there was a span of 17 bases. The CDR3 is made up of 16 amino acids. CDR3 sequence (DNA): TGTGCCAGCAGTCCCTTTGGGGGCGTTTCTAATTCACCCCTCCACTTT. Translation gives CASSPFGGVSNSPLHF.

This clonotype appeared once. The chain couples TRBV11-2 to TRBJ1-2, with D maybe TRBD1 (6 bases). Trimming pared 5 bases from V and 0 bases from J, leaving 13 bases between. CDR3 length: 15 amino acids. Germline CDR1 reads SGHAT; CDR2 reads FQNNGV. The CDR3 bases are TGTGCCAGCAGCCCAGACCCAGGGGCTAACTATGGCTACACCTTC. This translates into CASSPDPGANYGYTF.

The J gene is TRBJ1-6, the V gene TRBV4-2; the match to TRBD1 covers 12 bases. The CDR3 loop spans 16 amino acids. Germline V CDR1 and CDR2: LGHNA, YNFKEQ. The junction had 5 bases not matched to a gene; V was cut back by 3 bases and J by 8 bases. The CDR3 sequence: CASSQGDRGHDSPLHF. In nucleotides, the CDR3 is TGTGCCAGCAGCCAGGGGGACAGGGGGCATGATTCACCCCTCCACTTT.

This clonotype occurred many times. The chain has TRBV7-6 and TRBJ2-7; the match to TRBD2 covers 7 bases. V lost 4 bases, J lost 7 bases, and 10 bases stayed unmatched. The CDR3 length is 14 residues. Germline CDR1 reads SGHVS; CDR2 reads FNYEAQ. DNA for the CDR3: TGTGCCAGCAGCTCATTAGTGGGGGGAGGGGAGCAGTACTTC. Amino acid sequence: CASSSLVGGGEQYF.

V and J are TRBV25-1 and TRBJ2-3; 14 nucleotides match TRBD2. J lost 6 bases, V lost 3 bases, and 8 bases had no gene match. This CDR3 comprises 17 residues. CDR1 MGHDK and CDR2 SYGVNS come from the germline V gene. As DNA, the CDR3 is TGTGCCAGCAGTGAGTTGACTAGCGGGAGGGCCCGGGATACGCAGTATTTT. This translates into CASSELTSGRARDTQYF.

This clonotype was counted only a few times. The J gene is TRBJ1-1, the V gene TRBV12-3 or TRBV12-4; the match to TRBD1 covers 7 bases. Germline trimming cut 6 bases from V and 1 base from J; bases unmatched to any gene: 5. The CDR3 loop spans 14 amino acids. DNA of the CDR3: TGTGCCAGCAGGGAAACAGGGGCGAACACTGAAGCTTTCTTT. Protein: CASRETGANTEAFF.

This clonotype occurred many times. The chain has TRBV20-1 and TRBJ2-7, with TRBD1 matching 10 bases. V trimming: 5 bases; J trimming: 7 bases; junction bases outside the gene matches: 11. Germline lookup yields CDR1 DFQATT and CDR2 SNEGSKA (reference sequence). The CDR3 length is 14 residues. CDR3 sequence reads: CSASPGQGRGEQYF. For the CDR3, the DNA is TGCAGTGCTTCCCCGGGACAGGGGCGAGGGGAGCAGTACTTC.

The DNA for the CDR3 is TGTGCCAGCAGTTACTCCCATGGTGAGCCCCAGCATTTT. Its translation is CASSYSHGEPQHF. The genes are TRBV6-5 and TRBJ1-5, with no clear D. CDR1 MNHEY and CDR2 SVGAGI come from the germline V gene. The CDR3 length is 13 residues. Between the trimmed V and J ends, which lost 0 bases and 8 bases, there was a span of 8 bases.

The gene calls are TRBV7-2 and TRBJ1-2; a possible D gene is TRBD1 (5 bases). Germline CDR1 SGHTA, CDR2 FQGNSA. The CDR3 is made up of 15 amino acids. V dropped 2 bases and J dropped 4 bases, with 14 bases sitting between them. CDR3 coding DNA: TGTGCCAGCAGCTTACCAAGGGACGGAACCTATGGCTACACCTTC. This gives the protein CASSLPRDGTYGYTF.

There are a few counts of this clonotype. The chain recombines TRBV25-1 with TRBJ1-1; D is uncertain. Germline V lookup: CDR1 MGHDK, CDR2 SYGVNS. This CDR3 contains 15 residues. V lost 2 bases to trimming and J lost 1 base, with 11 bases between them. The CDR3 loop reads CASSEEHTGNTEAFF. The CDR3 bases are TGTGCCAGCAGTGAAGAGCACACGGGGAACACTGAAGCTTTCTTT. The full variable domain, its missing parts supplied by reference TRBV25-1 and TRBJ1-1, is EADIYQTPRYLVIGTGKKITLECSQTMGHDKMYWYQQDPGMELHLIHYSYGVNSTEKGDLSSESTVSRIRTEHFPLTLESARPSHTSQYLCASSEEHTGNTEAFFGQGTRLTVV.